Below are 2 T cell receptor beta chains sequenced from a single sample in a study of breast tumors, draining lymph nodes, adjacent tissues. Samples came from axillary lymph nodes draining the breast cancer. TCRdb processed the multiplex PCR reads anew with MiXCR; each CDR3 protein has one entry. The sample includes about 270,000 distinct CDR3 sequences, about 30% of them seen just once. The sample was axillary lymph node tissue. The receptors derive from a female donor with breast cancer. Some clones in this sample may be carry-over from other donors' samples.

As regards this clonotype: A junction boundary mismatches the germline segment, possibly from a read error. The gene calls are TRBV20-1 and TRBJ1-4; maybe TRBD1 (6 bases). The CDR3 consists of 14 residues. Germline assignment: CDR1 DFQATT and CDR2 SNEGSKA (reference sequence). The CDR3 region is CSVPTGATNVKLFF. As DNA, the CDR3 is TGCAGTGTACCTACGGGGGCGACTAATGTAAAACTGTTTTTT.

Concerning this clonotype itself: A much larger clone sits a single nucleotide away, making a read error possible. The CDR3 carries no conserved terminal phenylalanine or tryptophan, so it likely arises from a read error. The V and J genes are TRBV5-6 and TRBJ2-7; no definite D call. Trimming removed 0 bases from V and 3 bases from J, with 16 bases in between. Germline CDR1 SGHDT, CDR2 YYEEEE. CDR3 length equals 16 residues. Here the CDR3 DNA reads TGTGCCAGCAGCTTGGGGCAGCCCTACGGTTTCTACGAGCAGTACTTA. This gives the protein CASSLGQPYGFYEQYL.